This T cell receptor beta chain was captured by sequencing in a study of blood T cell repertoires in COVID-19. This CDR3 contains 14 residues. Between the trimmed V and J ends, which lost 0 bases and 4 bases, there was a span of 9 bases. Germline V lookup: CDR1 MNHEY, CDR2 SVGAGI. Assignment of participants to cohorts was predicated upon participant-reported clinical history. Original handling: Amplification with reference gene primers provided the estimates of nucleated cell counts. Sequencing was performed with immunoSEQ multiplex PCR; in TCRdb, only in-frame clones are kept and a portion is missing. V and J calls plus clone size are reproduced from that table; the DNA served to infer D and trimming. The sample records approximately 160,000 clones, more than 70% being singletons.

The TCR comes from a woman aged 50 to 60 in a cohort exposed to, infected with or recovered from COVID-19 (not recorded which). Sequenced: PBMCs or T cells enriched from blood (not recorded which). The J gene is TRBJ1-2, the V gene TRBV6-5; D gene uncertain. The CDR3 reads CASSYSSRSYGYTF. DNA for the CDR3: TGTGCCAGCAGTTACTCCTCGCGGTCCTATGGCTACACCTTC.